These 15 T cell receptor beta chains were sequenced from one sample in a study of identical twins listed by TCRdb under 2016. Library creation used 5' RACE. Sequencing instrument: Illumina HiSeq 2000. TCRdb applied fastp at Q25 and MiXCR to the public reads, then kept only in-frame beta chains. One record per CDR3 amino acid sequence lists the most common genes and DNA. The sample table lists about 500,000 distinct CDR3 sequences, more than 13% of them with a count of one. Of the sample, approximately 1% falls within the top ten clones. These data were also reused for a study on yellow fever vaccine responses in identical twins.

Specimen: CD4+ T cells sorted from blood. Every receptor here comes from a woman between 18 and 29 years old in good health.

The V and J genes are TRBV20-1 and TRBJ1-5, with 8 bases that match TRBD1. The junction had 8 bases not matched to a gene; V was cut back by 3 bases and J by 7 bases. CDR1 is DFQATT, CDR2 SNEGSKA, per germline (reference sequence). This CDR3 has 14 residues. The CDR3 reads CSARVGQGGQPQHF. DNA for the CDR3: TGCAGTGCTAGGGTTGGACAGGGAGGCCAGCCCCAGCATTTT.

The chain joins TRBV6-5 to TRBJ1-1; D uncertain. Germline CDR1 reads MNHEY; CDR2 reads SVGAGI. Trimming stripped 2 bases from V and 0 bases from J, with 16 bases between. The CDR3 spans 17 residues. The CDR3 coding sequence is TGTGCCAGCAGTTACGGTATAAGCGGGATGATGAACACTGAAGCTTTCTTT. This translates into CASSYGISGMMNTEAFF.

The chain has TRBV7-2 and TRBJ2-7; 10 nucleotides line up with TRBD2. The CDR3 runs to 15 residues. With 7 bases clipped from V and 0 bases from J, the junction kept 6 bases outside the gene matches. The V gene's germline CDR1 is SGHTA and CDR2 FQGNSA. The CDR3 bases are TGTGCCAGCATCCAGCGGGAGGGAAACTCCTACGAGCAGTACTTC. Protein product: CASIQREGNSYEQYF.

A single count supports this clonotype. One junction end does not reproduce the germline sequence, and a read error may be involved. The chain couples TRBV5-1 to TRBJ2-7; D may be TRBD2 (6 bases). The CDR3 contains 15 residues. Germline CDR1 and CDR2: SGHRS and YFSETQ. The CDR3 is CASSLVPGRFNEQHF. The CDR3 DNA reads TGCGCCAGCAGCCTCGTCCCAGGGAGGTTCAACGAGCAGCACTTC.

This clonotype was found a few times. The chain has TRBV4-3 and TRBJ1-2; unclear D gene. With 0 bases removed from V and 9 bases from J, the gap between germline ends came to 11 bases. CDR1 LGHNA and CDR2 YSLEER come from the germline V gene. The CDR3 totals 13 residues. The CDR3 DNA is TGCGCCAGCAGCCAAGATCGGAGGGATCGCTACACCTTC. Amino acid sequence: CASSQDRRDRYTF.

The table lists this clonotype with a few counts. The chain recombines TRBV30 with TRBJ1-4; the match to TRBD1 covers 8 bases. V trimming: 1 base; J trimming: 16 bases; junction bases outside the gene matches: 8. The CDR3 is 12 amino acids. Germline lookup yields CDR1 GTSNPN and CDR2 SVGIG (reference sequence). CDR3 DNA sequence: TGTGCCTGGAGTGGTACTCAGGGGGCGGCGTTTTTT. Protein product: CAWSGTQGAAFF.

This clonotype turned up a few times. The chain joins TRBV7-2 to TRBJ2-1, with 15 bases matching TRBD2. With V trimmed by 5 bases and J by 6 bases, 8 bases remained unmatched. The CDR3 is made up of 17 amino acids. Germline assignment: CDR1 SGHTA and CDR2 FQGNSA. CDR3 region: CASSHKRTSGRANEQFF. CDR3 coding DNA: TGTGCCAGCAGCCACAAGAGGACTAGCGGGAGGGCCAATGAGCAGTTCTTC.

This clonotype was seen many times. V gene TRBV7-2 combines with J gene TRBJ2-1; the match to TRBD1 covers 11 bases. V lost 1 base, J lost 6 bases, and 2 bases stayed unmatched. Germline V gives CDR1 SGHTA, CDR2 FQGNSA. The CDR3 is 15 residues long. The DNA of the CDR3 is TGTGCCAGCAGCTTAGGTGGGACAGGGGGCAATGAGCAGTTCTTC. Residues: CASSLGGTGGNEQFF.

The V gene is TRBV7-8, the J gene TRBJ2-1; D may be TRBD1 (5 bases). Trimming removed 4 bases at V and 2 bases at J, with 9 bases between. Looked up from germline, CDR1 is SGHVS and CDR2 is FQNEAQ. The CDR3 totals 14 residues. CDR3 in amino acids: CASSYRSTYNEQFF. As DNA, the CDR3 is TGTGCCAGCAGCTACAGGTCCACCTACAATGAGCAGTTCTTC.

The rearrangement joins TRBV6-2 or TRBV6-3 to TRBJ2-7; D possibly corresponds to TRBD2 (6 bases). Germline CDR1 and CDR2: MNHEY and SVGEGT. V lost 6 bases to trimming and J lost 6 bases, with 15 bases between them. The length of the CDR3 is 13 residues. The CDR3 is CASRTGLPPEQYF. In DNA form, the CDR3 reads TGTGCCAGCAGAACGGGACTGCCCCCCGAGCAGTACTTC.

This clonotype was found a few times. This chain connects TRBV6-5 to TRBJ2-7, with 16 nucleotides matching TRBD2. This CDR3 has 15 amino acids. The germline gives CDR1 MNHEY, CDR2 SVGAGI. Trimming took 5 bases from V and 7 from J; bases not matched to a gene: 5. The chain's CDR3 is CASSNRGLAGGEQYF. The CDR3 DNA follows: TGTGCCAGCAGTAACCGGGGACTAGCGGGGGGGGAGCAGTACTTC.

The chain combines TRBV10-3 with TRBJ2-7; 12 bases match TRBD2. Germline trimming cut 3 bases from V and 2 bases from J; bases unmatched to any gene: 2. Germline CDR1 reads ENHRY; CDR2 reads SYGVKD. CDR3 length: 15 residues. The CDR3 here is CAISDPSGGAYEQYF. CDR3 DNA sequence: TGTGCCATCAGTGATCCTAGCGGGGGGGCCTACGAGCAGTACTTC.

V is TRBV20-1 and J is TRBJ2-5; D tentatively reads TRBD1 or TRBD2 (5 bases each). The CDR3 runs to 13 residues. V was clipped by 4 bases and J by 7 bases, with 16 bases between them. Germline V gene lookup returns CDR1 DFQATT and CDR2 SNEGSKA (reference sequence). DNA of the CDR3: TGCAGTGCTAACCCTGGGGACCCGAGGACCCAGTACTTC. The encoded protein is CSANPGDPRTQYF.

The rearrangement uses TRBV18 and TRBJ2-7; possibly TRBD1 or TRBD2 for D (5 bases each). With 6 bases removed from V and 2 bases from J, the gap between germline ends came to 11 bases. CDR3 length equals 13 residues. Germline loops: CDR1 KGHSH, CDR2 LQKENI. CDR3 loop: CASSSGAAYEQYF. DNA for the CDR3: TGTGCCAGCTCGTCCGGGGCGGCCTACGAGCAGTACTTC.

The rearrangement uses TRBV6-2 or TRBV6-3 and TRBJ1-1; 9 positions match TRBD1. CDR1 MNHEY and CDR2 SVGEGT come from the germline V gene. This CDR3 contains 15 residues. The V segment lost 8 bases and the J segment 3 bases; nucleotides outside the gene matches: 10. The CDR3 DNA reads TGTGCCAGCCGAACAGGGGGCGCGGGGGACACTGAAGCTTTCTTT. As protein: CASRTGGAGDTEAFF.